The clone carrying this T cell receptor beta chain turned up a few times. What it recognizes is unknown. V gave up 1 base and J gave up 8 bases, with 14 bases separating them. CDR1 is SNHLY, CDR2 FYNNEI, per germline. This CDR3 comprises 15 residues. The record originates from a study of shared clonotypes between healthy human individuals. Replicate sorted-subset PCRs were loaded with around 200 ng DNA, about 31,000 T cell genomes. Clones were read by immunoSEQ multiplex PCR, and TCRdb kept only the in-frame ones, dropping some. This sample carries some 1 million clones, around four fifths of them seen once, and the ten largest clones take approximately 1.5%. Whole-study results and caveats: Memory subsets generally showed smaller estimated richness than naive subsets did.

The clonotype was recovered from a man aged 18 to 30 in good health. The chain combines TRBV2 with TRBJ1-4, with D tentatively TRBD1 (5 bases). Sequencing was done on a sample of memory CD4+ T cells sorted from blood. As to subset: CD45RA-negative fraction. CDR3 sequence (DNA): TGTGCCAGCAGTGAAGAAAGGCAGGGCGGCGAAAAACTGTTTTTT. It specifies CASSEERQGGEKLFF.